Following are 16 T cell receptor beta chains from one sample sequenced in a study of cytomegalovirus exposure and HLA in healthy donors. The PCR contained 60 Vbeta and 13 Jbeta primers. TCRdb's table, derived via immunoSEQ multiplex PCR, lists solely in-frame clones and lacks some. This sample has some 130,000 clones, with about 82% found just once. Sequenced sample: PBMCs. These receptors came from a female donor in good health and CMV-seropositive.

This clone was seen a handful of times. V and J are TRBV6-5 and TRBJ1-1, with a tentative D call TRBD1 (5 bases). The V gene's germline CDR1 is MNHEY and CDR2 SVGAGI. The CDR3 sequence is 15 residues long. Trimming pared 8 bases from V and 8 bases from J, leaving 24 bases between. The chain's CDR3 is CASLPHGAPLREAFF. CDR3 nucleotides: TGTGCCAGCCTGCCTCATGGGGCTCCCCTTAGAGAAGCTTTCTTT.

The rearrangement uses TRBV19 and TRBJ2-7; possibly TRBD1 for D (6 bases). Germline V gene lookup returns CDR1 LNHDA and CDR2 SQIVND (reference sequence). The CDR3 loop spans 11 amino acids. Trimming left V 9 bases short and J 6 bases short, with 12 bases between. The CDR3 loop is CASGRGSEQYF. The DNA of the CDR3 is TGTGCCAGCGGAAGGGGGTCCGAGCAGTACTTC.

A single count supports this clone. The chain uses TRBV5-1 and TRBJ2-7; perhaps TRBD2 as D (6 bases). The CDR3 sequence is 14 residues long. V was trimmed by 1 base and J by 3 bases, leaving 11 bases between them. CDR1 SGHRS and CDR2 YFSETQ come from the germline V gene. In nucleotides, the CDR3 is TGCGCCAGCAGCTTGATCTGGGGGGACTACGAGCAGTACTTC. This sequence encodes CASSLIWGDYEQYF.

V is TRBV29-1 and J is TRBJ1-3; no clear D. Germline CDR1 and CDR2: SQVTM and ANQGSEA. Trimming removed 5 bases from V and 1 base from J, with 12 bases in between. The CDR3 runs to 14 residues. The CDR3 is CSVRLRRSGNTIYF. The CDR3 DNA is TGCAGCGTTCGGTTAAGGAGATCTGGAAACACCATATATTTT.

V usage is TRBV11-2 and J usage is TRBJ1-4; D unresolved. The V gene's germline CDR1 is SGHAT and CDR2 FQNNGV. The V end lost 0 bases, the J end lost 11 bases, and 7 bases lay between the germline ends. CDR3 length: 12 amino acids. CDR3 DNA sequence: TGTGCCAGCAGCTTAGATCAGATCAAACTGTTTTTT. Residues: CASSLDQIKLFF.

The chain has TRBV6-1 and TRBJ1-1, with D perhaps matching TRBD1 (5 bases). Trimming left V 2 bases short and J 3 bases short, with 16 bases between. The CDR3 is 16 amino acids. From germline, CDR1 is MNHNS and CDR2 SASEGT. The CDR3 nucleotides read TGTGCCAGCAGTGAAACCCCGGGACTCGGGGACACTGAAGCTTTCTTT. This codes for CASSETPGLGDTEAFF.

Concerning this clone: Other DNA sequences in this specimen translate into the identical CDR3. The V and J genes are TRBV27 and TRBJ1-1; D remains unclear. The CDR3 is 13 amino acids. From germline, CDR1 is MNHEY and CDR2 SMNVEV (reference sequence). Trimming shortened V by 3 bases and J by 3 bases, and 8 bases separated the two germline ends. CDR3 residues: CASSFGLYTEAFF. For the CDR3, the DNA is TGTGCCAGCAGTTTTGGGCTGTACACTGAAGCTTTCTTT.

The chain is built from TRBV5-4 and TRBJ1-3; D is unresolved. The V gene lost 0 bases and the J gene lost 3 bases, with 10 bases spanning the gap. Per the germline V gene, CDR1 is SGHNT and CDR2 is YYREEE (reference sequence). The CDR3 spans 15 residues. Here the CDR3 DNA reads TGTGCCAGCAGCTTGGTCGGCAGCGGTGGAAACACCATATATTTT. Amino acids: CASSLVGSGGNTIYF.

This clone was seen a handful of times. The chain links TRBV29-1 to TRBJ1-4; 7 bases line up with TRBD1. The germline gives CDR1 SQVTM, CDR2 ANQGSEA. The V and J ends lost 0 bases and 0 bases, in that order; junction bases with no gene match: 4. The CDR3 length is 16 residues. CDR3 nucleotides: TGCAGCGTTGAAGATCGGGACAGCGCAACTAATGAAAAACTGTTTTTT. Protein sequence: CSVEDRDSATNEKLFF.

This chain uses TRBV27 with TRBJ2-1; perhaps TRBD2 as D (6 bases). Germline-derived CDR1 and CDR2 are MNHEY and SMNVEV (reference sequence). Trimming took off 3 bases at V and 12 bases at J, with 12 bases between the two ends. The CDR3 consists of 12 residues. In DNA, the CDR3 is TGTGCCAGCAGTTTTCACGGGAGAAGGCAGTTCTTC. Translating gives CASSFHGRRQFF.

The chain employs TRBV11-2 and TRBJ1-4; D gene unclear. Trimming took 2 bases from V and 0 from J, leaving 13 bases between them. Per germline, CDR1 SGHAT and CDR2 FQNNGV. CDR3 length: 17 amino acids. This CDR3 is CASSLQSPRATNEKLFF. The CDR3 DNA sequence: TGTGCCAGCAGCTTACAGTCTCCGCGGGCAACTAATGAAAAACTGTTTTTT.

The rearrangement uses TRBV6-6 and TRBJ2-1, with 10 bases that match TRBD2. The CDR3 totals 15 residues. V trimming: 7 bases; J trimming: 4 bases; junction bases outside the gene matches: 7. Per germline, CDR1 MNHNY and CDR2 SVGAGI (reference sequence). The CDR3 spells CASMVSGGIYNEQFF. CDR3 in DNA: TGTGCCAGCATGGTTAGCGGGGGGATTTACAATGAGCAGTTCTTC.

The chain employs TRBV6-1 and TRBJ2-5, with a tentative D call TRBD1 (5 bases). This CDR3 contains 14 residues. Germline values: CDR1 MNHNS, CDR2 SASEGT. V lost 3 bases and J lost 3, with 11 bases in between. The CDR3 is CASSEDTLEETQYF. CDR3 DNA: TGTGCCAGCAGTGAGGACACCCTGGAAGAGACCCAGTACTTC.

This clone was counted a few times. The CDR3 bases are TGCGCCAGCAGCACCGGGACAGGGTACGAGCAGTACTTC. This gives the protein CASSTGTGYEQYF. V usage is TRBV5-1 and J usage is TRBJ2-7; 9 positions agree with TRBD1. Germline V gives CDR1 SGHRS, CDR2 YFSETQ. Losses at the gene ends were 4 bases for V and 4 bases for J; bases not matched to a gene: 3. The CDR3 has 13 amino acids. The full variable domain, in which reference TRBV5-1 and TRBJ2-7 provide the parts outside the CDR3, is KAGVTQTPRYLIKTRGQQVTLSCSPISGHRSVSWYQQTPGQGLQFLFEYFSETQRNKGNFPGRFSGRQFSNSRSEMNVSTLELGDSALYLCASSTGTGYEQYFGPGTRLTVT.

The chain combines TRBV2 with TRBJ1-4; TRBD1 matches 7 bases. J was trimmed by 4 bases and V by 4 bases; bases with no gene match: 3. The CDR3 length is 14 residues. Germline CDR1 is SNHLY and CDR2 is FYNNEI. CDR3 sequence reads: CASSGGQINEKLFF. For the CDR3, the DNA is TGTGCCAGCAGTGGGGGACAGATTAATGAAAAACTGTTTTTT.

Worth noting for this clone: The sample contains more than one DNA sequence encoding this CDR3. The J gene is TRBJ1-6, the V gene TRBV6-5; possible D gene TRBD1, 5 bases. Germline CDR1 is MNHEY and CDR2 is SVGAGI. V was trimmed by 0 bases and J by 7 bases, leaving 10 bases between them. The CDR3 covers 15 residues. CDR3 sequence reads: CASSYSGTANSPLHF. In nucleotides, the CDR3 is TGTGCCAGCAGTTACTCGGGGACTGCCAATTCACCCCTCCACTTT.